This T cell receptor beta chain was obtained from a study of shared clonotypes between healthy human individuals. Findings of the study overall: Larger estimated richness was generally recorded for naive subsets relative to memory subsets.

TCRdb's table, derived via immunoSEQ multiplex PCR, lists solely in-frame clones and lacks some. The data hold a few million clones, with more than 80% observed a single time. This CDR3 comprises 17 residues. The V and J ends lost 5 bases and 5 bases, in that order; junction bases with no gene match: 10. The germline CDR1 and CDR2 sequences are LNHDA and SQIVND (reference sequence). This clone was seen a single time. Its specificity is unknown. Healthy adults negative for HIV, lacking recent acute infections or vaccinations, served as donors. This chain links TRBV19 with TRBJ2-1, with 12 bases identical to TRBD1. The sequenced sample was naive CD4+ T cells from PBMCs. This sample's subset: CD45RA+ positively selected. The source is a man younger than 35 in good health. Some clones in this sample may be carry-over from other donors' samples. CDR3 amino acids: CASSSMVGTGGHNEQFF. The CDR3 region has the DNA TGTGCCAGTAGTTCTATGGTTGGGACAGGGGGCCACAATGAGCAGTTCTTC. Full variable domain (missing parts from reference TRBV19 and TRBJ2-1): DGGITQSPKYLFRKEGQNVTLSCEQNLNHDAMYWYRQDPGQGLRLIYYSQIVNDFQKGDIAEGYSVSREKKESFPLTVTSAQKNPTAFYLCASSSMVGTGGHNEQFFGPGTRLTVL.